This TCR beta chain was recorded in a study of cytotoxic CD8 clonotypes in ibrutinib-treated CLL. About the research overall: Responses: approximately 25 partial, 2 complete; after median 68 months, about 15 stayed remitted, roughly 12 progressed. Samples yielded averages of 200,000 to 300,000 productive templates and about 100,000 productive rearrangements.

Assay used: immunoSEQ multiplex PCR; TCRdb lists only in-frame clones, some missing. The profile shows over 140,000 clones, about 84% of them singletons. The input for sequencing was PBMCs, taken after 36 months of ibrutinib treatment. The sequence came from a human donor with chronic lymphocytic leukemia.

Here the CDR3 reads CASSRLAYEQYF. The CDR3, as DNA: TGTGCCAGCAGCAGACTAGCGTACGAGCAGTACTTC. V usage is TRBV6-6 and J usage is TRBJ2-7; 8 bases align to TRBD2. With 6 bases clipped from V and 4 bases from J, the junction kept 2 bases outside the gene matches. Germline lookup yields CDR1 MNHNY and CDR2 SVGAGI (reference sequence). The CDR3 runs to 12 residues.